Described below is a single T cell receptor (beta chain) sequence and its context. This entry is derived from a study of human T cells and chemical hapten exposure. This CDR3 is built from 12 residues. V lost 0 bases and J lost 8, with 8 bases in between. The germline V gene has CDR1 SGHRS and CDR2 YFSETQ. Individual cDNA molecules received unique molecular identifiers in the library. TCRdb passed the RACE reads through MiXCR, listing each CDR3 protein once. The sample consists of roughly 100,000 distinct CDR3 sequences, roughly 12% of them appearing once. As for time point: pre-sensitization, week 0. Noted treatment: therapeutic diphenylcyclopropenone sensitization with weekly scalp DPC.

The rearrangement joins TRBV5-1 to TRBJ1-1; no definite D call. The receptor was isolated from a woman aged 45-59 years with alopecia areata. Some clones in this sample may be carry-over from other donors' samples. The specimen was whole blood, collected in connection with sensitization to the hapten diphenylcyclopropenone (DPC). The CDR3 spells CASSLAGGEAFF. Written as DNA, the CDR3 is TGCGCCAGCAGCTTGGCGGGCGGAGAAGCTTTCTTT.